This T cell receptor beta chain was found in a study of cytomegalovirus exposure and HLA in healthy donors. Study-wide background: A later analysis reported the same platform for the approximately 110 validation repertoires and the approximately 700 first-cohort repertoires.

Findings of the study overall: Clusters of TCRs from the first cohort tended to co-occur in the approximately 130 validation repertoires (as a later analysis found).

Trimming took 7 bases from V and 8 from J, leaving 14 bases between them. Germline-derived CDR1 and CDR2 are MDHEN and SYDVKM. The CDR3 length is 13 residues. The table came from immunoSEQ multiplex PCR; TCRdb's copy has only in-frame clones and leaves some out. Of 220,000 or so clones listed, around 78% are singletons. About this clone: What it binds is unknown.

The V gene is TRBV28, the J gene TRBJ1-4; no reliable D call. The receptor was derived from a woman aged 18-29 years in good health and CMV-seronegative. Specimen: PBMCs. CDR3 in DNA: TGTGCCAGCACCTCGCAGGATCGGGAAAAACTGTTTTTT. Amino acids: CASTSQDREKLFF.